This T cell receptor (beta chain) was captured in a study of T cell responses to AZD1222 COVID-19 vaccine. CDR1 is ENHRY and CDR2 is SYGVKD in the germline V gene. Trimming removed 3 bases from V and 8 bases from J, with 11 bases in between. This CDR3 spans 14 amino acids. This clone was seen a single time. Produced via immunoSEQ multiplex PCR; TCRdb's table is partial and in-frame only. The table includes about 100,000 clones, about nine tenths detected once. Sequences were derived from peripheral blood, sampled on day 0 of AZD1222 vaccination. This TCR derives from an adult in good health. The chain is built from TRBV10-3 and TRBJ1-6; D remains unclear. CDR3 bases: TGTGCCATCAGTGACCTACGGACCGATTCACCCCTCCACTTT. It is translated as CAISDLRTDSPLHF.